Each of the 18 T cell receptor beta chains below was sequenced from the same sample in a study of control samples from healthy donors and cancer patients. Produced via immunoSEQ multiplex PCR; TCRdb's table is partial and in-frame only. Altogether 150,000 to 180,000 clones are present, roughly 94% being singletons, with the ten largest covering approximately 6%. The specimen was blood. The receptor source for this set is a man aged 40-55 years in good health.

The chain combines TRBV7-2 with TRBJ2-2; a weak D match, TRBD2 (6 bases). The V gene's germline CDR1 is SGHTA and CDR2 FQGNSA. CDR3 length: 15 amino acids. With 5 bases removed from V and 0 bases from J, the gap between germline ends came to 10 bases. The CDR3 DNA reads TGTGCCAGCAGCCTGGGACTTACGAACACCGGGGAGCTGTTTTTT. Translated: CASSLGLTNTGELFF.

The rearrangement uses TRBV6-4 and TRBJ1-5; 9 bases are shared with TRBD1. Germline V gene data show CDR1 as MRHNA and CDR2 as SNTAGT. The CDR3 runs to 18 residues. Trimming removed 2 bases from V and 4 bases from J; junction bases left unmatched: 12. The CDR3 here is CASSDVNDRGYRNQPQHF. CDR3 sequence (DNA): TGTGCCAGCAGTGACGTGAACGACAGGGGGTACCGGAATCAGCCCCAGCATTTT.

The CDR3 nucleotides read TGCAGCGTTGATTTAGGGGTCCTTGGCTACACCTTC. Its protein product is CSVDLGVLGYTF. The chain is built from TRBV29-1 and TRBJ1-2, with a tentative D call TRBD1 (5 bases). CDR1 is SQVTM and CDR2 is ANQGSEA in the germline V gene. The CDR3 loop spans 12 amino acids. V was pared by 3 bases and J by 7 bases, with 12 bases between.

The V and J genes are TRBV7-9 and TRBJ1-1, with D perhaps matching TRBD1 (6 bases). Germline V gene sequence: CDR1 SEHNR, CDR2 FQNEAQ (reference sequence). CDR3 length: 13 residues. Between the trimmed V and J ends, which lost 5 bases and 3 bases, there was a span of 10 bases. CDR3 region: CASSPTGYTEAFF. CDR3 in DNA: TGTGCCAGCAGCCCAACAGGGTACACTGAAGCTTTCTTT.

This chain links TRBV15 with TRBJ1-3; the D gene is possibly TRBD1 (6 bases). The CDR3 spans 12 residues. Germline V gives CDR1 LNHNV, CDR2 YYDKDF (reference sequence). The ends were cut back, 8 bases at V and 2 bases at J, with 7 bases in the middle. Written as DNA, the CDR3 is TGTGCCACCCGACAGGCTGGAAACACCATATATTTT. Amino acid sequence: CATRQAGNTIYF.

The V and J genes are TRBV27 and TRBJ2-7, with TRBD1 matching over 7 bases. The CDR3 spans 13 residues. V was pared by 4 bases and J by 5 bases, with 5 bases of the junction left unmatched. Per the germline V gene, CDR1 is MNHEY and CDR2 is SMNVEV (reference sequence). The CDR3 coding sequence is TGTGCCAGCAGTTATCGACAGGGTAACGAGCAGTACTTC. Amino acids: CASSYRQGNEQYF.

The genes are TRBV6-1 and TRBJ1-2; 8 positions match TRBD1. The CDR3 loop spans 15 amino acids. Unmatched junction bases numbered 7, after V lost 3 bases and J lost 4 bases. The germline gives CDR1 MNHNS, CDR2 SASEGT. This chain's CDR3 is CASSDRGQGAYGYTF. CDR3 DNA: TGTGCCAGCAGTGACAGGGGGCAGGGGGCCTATGGCTACACCTTC.

The chain is built from TRBV7-2 and TRBJ1-2, with D unclear. Trimming removed 4 bases from V and 4 bases from J, with 10 bases in between. Looked up from germline, CDR1 is SGHTA and CDR2 is FQGNSA. The CDR3 sequence is 13 residues long. As DNA, the CDR3 is TGTGCCAGCAGCTCCACACTGAGCTATGGCTACACCTTC. Amino acid sequence: CASSSTLSYGYTF. The variable domain in full, completed from reference TRBV7-2 and TRBJ1-2, reads GAGVSQSPSNKVTEKGKDVELRCDPISGHTALYWYRQSLGQGLEFLIYFQGNSAPDKSGLPSDRFSAERTGGSVSTLTIQRTQQEDSAVYLCASSSTLSYGYTFGSGTRLTVV.

The chain has TRBV10-3 and TRBJ1-1; 7 nucleotides match TRBD1. With 6 bases clipped from V and 2 bases from J, the junction kept 3 bases outside the gene matches. The CDR3 contains 13 residues. Germline values: CDR1 ENHRY, CDR2 SYGVKD. The CDR3, as DNA: TGTGCCATCAGGGGGACAGAAAACACTGAAGCTTTCTTT. Protein: CAIRGTENTEAFF.

This sequence joins TRBV5-4 and TRBJ2-5, with TRBD1 matching 7 bases. Germline V gene sequence: CDR1 SGHNT, CDR2 YYREEE (reference sequence). The CDR3 is 13 amino acids. V dropped 4 bases and J dropped 4; count of bases not matched to a gene: 4. CDR3 sequence reads: CASSQGGPETQYF. CDR3 DNA sequence: TGTGCCAGCAGCCAAGGGGGCCCAGAGACCCAGTACTTC. Together with reference TRBV5-4 and TRBJ2-5, the CDR3 gives the full variable domain: ETGVTQSPTHLIKTRGQQVTLRCSSQSGHNTVSWYQQALGQGPQFIFQYYREEENGRGNFPPRFSGLQFPNYSSELNVNALELDDSALYLCASSQGGPETQYFGPGTRLLVL.

The rearrangement uses TRBV7-2 and TRBJ2-7; TRBD2 might be the D (6 bases). Germline V gives CDR1 SGHTA, CDR2 FQGNSA. The ends were cut back, 5 bases at V and 0 bases at J, with 14 bases in the middle. This CDR3 spans 15 amino acids. Here the CDR3 DNA reads TGTGCCAGCAGCCCCCTGGGGGGAGCCTCCTACGAGCAGTACTTC. This encodes CASSPLGGASYEQYF.

This clone was picked up one time. At the DNA level, this CDR3 is encoded by other sequences in the same sample as well. The chain is built from TRBV19 and TRBJ2-7, with D uncertain. Germline CDR1 LNHDA, CDR2 SQIVND (reference sequence). V was cut by 1 base and J by 0 bases, with 4 bases left in between. This CDR3 region has 13 residues. The CDR3, as DNA: TGTGCCAGTAGTATAGCCAGCTCCTACGAGCAGTACTTC. Protein sequence: CASSIASSYEQYF. Complete variable domain (other parts from reference TRBV19 and TRBJ2-7): DGGITQSPKYLFRKEGQNVTLSCEQNLNHDAMYWYRQDPGQGLRLIYYSQIVNDFQKGDIAEGYSVSREKKESFPLTVTSAQKNPTAFYLCASSIASSYEQYFGPGTRLTVT.

The rearrangement joins TRBV19 to TRBJ1-2; 8 nucleotides line up with TRBD1. From germline, CDR1 is LNHDA and CDR2 SQIVND (reference sequence). This CDR3 has 14 amino acids. V lost 6 bases to trimming and J lost 2 bases; unmatched junction nucleotides: 5. The CDR3: CASRSTGENYGYTF. DNA of the CDR3: TGTGCCAGTAGATCGACAGGGGAAAACTATGGCTACACCTTC. The complete variable domain, with remaining parts taken from reference TRBV19 and TRBJ1-2, reads DGGITQSPKYLFRKEGQNVTLSCEQNLNHDAMYWYRQDPGQGLRLIYYSQIVNDFQKGDIAEGYSVSREKKESFPLTVTSAQKNPTAFYLCASRSTGENYGYTFGSGTRLTVV.

The chain has TRBV11-2 and TRBJ2-5; 14 positions match TRBD2. The germline gives CDR1 SGHAT, CDR2 FQNNGV. The CDR3 extends over 17 amino acids. J gave up 4 bases and V 4 bases, and 8 bases lay outside the gene matches. The CDR3 DNA reads TGTGCCAGCAGCTCCTGGACTAGCGGGGGGCCCGGAGAGACCCAGTACTTC. Residues: CASSSWTSGGPGETQYF. The full variable domain, rest sourced from reference TRBV11-2 and TRBJ2-5, is EAGVAQSPRYKIIEKRQSVAFWCNPISGHATLYWYQQILGQGPKLLIQFQNNGVVDDSQLPKDRFSAERLKGVDSTLKIQPAKLEDSAVYLCASSSWTSGGPGETQYFGPGTRLLVL.

This chain connects TRBV28 to TRBJ1-1; 11 bases map to TRBD1. Trimming at V came to 3 bases and at J to 11 bases, leaving 14 bases not matched to a gene. Germline V gives CDR1 MDHEN, CDR2 SYDVKM. The CDR3 is made up of 16 amino acids. For the CDR3, the DNA is TGTGCCAGCAGTTTGTGGACAGGGGGCGGTACATTATCGGCTTTCTTT. Protein: CASSLWTGGGTLSAFF.

The rearrangement joins TRBV30 to TRBJ1-1; 7 bases fit TRBD1. Trimming removed 4 bases from V and 0 bases from J; junction bases left unmatched: 8. CDR3 length: 15 amino acids. Germline V gives CDR1 GTSNPN, CDR2 SVGIG (reference sequence). The CDR3 is CAWNKGDRMNTEAFF. DNA of the CDR3: TGTGCCTGGAATAAAGGGGACAGAATGAACACTGAAGCTTTCTTT.

This chain connects TRBV9 to TRBJ1-2, with a possible D match to TRBD1 (5 bases). V was trimmed by 3 bases and J by 5 bases, leaving 29 bases between them. The CDR3 runs 19 residues. The germline CDR1 and CDR2 sequences are SGDLS and YYNGEE. CDR3 bases: TGTGCCAGCAGCGGCACCGGACAAGCCCCATATCCTTTGATTTATGGCTACACCTTC. Translation: CASSGTGQAPYPLIYGYTF.

The chain is built from TRBV6-5 and TRBJ2-3; D is possibly TRBD2 (5 bases). The germline V and J ends were trimmed by 7 bases and 2 bases, with 7 bases remaining between them. Germline V CDR1 and CDR2: MNHEY, SVGAGI. The CDR3 runs to 12 residues. The DNA for the CDR3 is TGTGCCAGCAAGGGAGACACAGATACGCAGTATTTT. This encodes CASKGDTDTQYF.